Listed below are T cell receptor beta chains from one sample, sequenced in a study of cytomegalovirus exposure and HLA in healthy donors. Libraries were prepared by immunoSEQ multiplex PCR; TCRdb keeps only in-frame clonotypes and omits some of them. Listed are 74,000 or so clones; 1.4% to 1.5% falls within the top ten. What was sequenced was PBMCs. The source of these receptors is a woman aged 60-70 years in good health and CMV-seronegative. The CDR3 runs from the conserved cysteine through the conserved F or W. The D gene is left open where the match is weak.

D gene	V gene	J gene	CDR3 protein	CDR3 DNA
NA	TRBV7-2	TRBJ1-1	CASSLGVSEAFF	TGTGCCAGCAGCCTAGGTGTCAGTGAAGCTTTCTTT
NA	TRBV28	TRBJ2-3	CASSLRVGYGTDTQYF	TGTGCCAGCAGTTTGCGGGTGGGCTATGGCACAGATACGCAGTATTTT
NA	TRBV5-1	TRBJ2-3	CASKQRALTDTQYF	TGCGCCAGCAAACAGCGGGCGCTCACAGATACGCAGTATTTT
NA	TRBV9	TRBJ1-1	CASSVDAEQLLTEAFF	TGTGCCAGCAGCGTAGATGCGGAGCAGCTCCTCACTGAAGCTTTCTTT
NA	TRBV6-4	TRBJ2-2	CASSDSDGTGELFF	TGTGCCAGCAGTGACTCTGACGGGACCGGGGAGCTGTTTTTT
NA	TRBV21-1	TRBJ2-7	CASSLPRTSGSAEQYF	TGTGCCAGCAGCCTTCCTCGGACTAGCGGGAGTGCCGAGCAGTACTTC
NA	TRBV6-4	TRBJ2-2	CASSVDGGDTGELFF	TGTGCCAGCAGTGTTGATGGCGGTGACACCGGGGAGCTGTTTTTT
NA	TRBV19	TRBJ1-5	CASSITRDNQPQHF	TGTGCCAGTAGTATAACCAGGGACAATCAGCCCCAGCATTTT
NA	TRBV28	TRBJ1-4	CASSLWGGDEKLFF	TGTGCCAGCAGCCTCTGGGGGGGGGATGAAAAACTGTTTTTT
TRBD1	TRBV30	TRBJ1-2	CAWPTHRGGNYGYTF	TGTGCCTGGCCGACCCACAGGGGCGGGAACTATGGCTACACCTTC
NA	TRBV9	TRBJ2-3	CASSTSPSQQSQITQYF	TGTGCCAGCAGCACCTCCCCCTCCCAACAATCTCAGATAACGCAGTATTTT
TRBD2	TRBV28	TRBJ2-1	CAIKLAGSYNEQFF	TGTGCCATCAAATTAGCGGGGTCCTACAATGAGCAGTTCTTC
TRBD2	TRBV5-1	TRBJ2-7	CASSLGLAGDSVYEQYF	TGCGCCAGCAGCTTGGGTCTAGCGGGAGACTCCGTCTACGAGCAGTACTTC
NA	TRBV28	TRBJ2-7	CASSWSISASYEQYF	TGTGCCAGCAGTTGGTCAATTTCTGCGTCCTACGAGCAGTACTTC
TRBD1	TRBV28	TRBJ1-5	CASSLWGDRGSNQPQHF	TGTGCCAGCAGTTTATGGGGTGACAGGGGTAGCAATCAGCCCCAGCATTTT
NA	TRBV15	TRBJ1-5	CATSRLQGDQPQHF	TGTGCCACCAGCAGGTTACAGGGTGATCAGCCCCAGCATTTT
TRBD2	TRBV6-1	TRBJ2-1	CASSPSGTNNEQFF	TGTGCCAGCAGTCCTAGCGGGACCAACAATGAGCAGTTCTTC
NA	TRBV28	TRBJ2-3	CASSHRDISTDTQYF	TGTGCCAGCAGTCACCGGGACATAAGCACAGATACGCAGTATTTT
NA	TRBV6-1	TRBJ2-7	CASTEEIFSYEQYF	TGTGCCAGCACCGAGGAAATTTTCTCCTACGAGCAGTACTTC
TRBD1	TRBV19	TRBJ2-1	CASSKQGYNEQFF	TGTGCCAGTAGTAAACAGGGGTACAATGAGCAGTTCTTC
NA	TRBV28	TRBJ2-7	CASRPGAAAADIQYF	TGTGCCAGCAGGCCAGGGGCTGCCGCAGCGGATATACAGTACTTC
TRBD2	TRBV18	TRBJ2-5	CASSLGLQETQYF	TGTGCCAGCTCGTTGGGACTACAAGAGACCCAGTACTTC
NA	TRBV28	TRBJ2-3	CASSPPDRSGSTDTQYF	TGTGCCAGCAGTCCCCCTGACAGAAGCGGGAGCACAGATACGCAGTATTTT
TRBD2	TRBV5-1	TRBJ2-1	CASSFIRLAGGPNYNEQFF	TGCGCCAGCAGCTTTATTAGACTAGCGGGAGGCCCGAACTACAATGAGCAGTTCTTC
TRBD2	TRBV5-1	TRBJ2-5	CASSSRLAVQETQYF	TGCGCCAGCAGCTCCCGTCTAGCGGTTCAAGAGACCCAGTACTTC
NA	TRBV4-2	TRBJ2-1	CASSQDPARLMTHEQFF	TGTGCCAGCAGCCAAGATCCCGCGAGACTCATGACCCATGAGCAGTTCTTC
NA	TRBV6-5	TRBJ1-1	CASSYLFEAFF	TGTGCCAGCAGTTATCTATTTGAAGCTTTCTTT
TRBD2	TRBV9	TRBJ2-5	CASSPGLAGGWRIVETQYF	TGTGCCAGCAGCCCGGGACTAGCGGGAGGATGGAGGATTGTGGAGACCCAGTACTTC
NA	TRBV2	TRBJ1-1	CARGQDPTEAFF	TGTGCCAGGGGCCAGGATCCCACTGAAGCTTTCTTT
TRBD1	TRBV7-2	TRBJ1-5	CASSSTGGVQPQHF	TGTGCCAGCAGCTCCACAGGGGGCGTGCAGCCCCAGCATTTT
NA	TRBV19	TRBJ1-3	CASSIGAVSGNTIYF	TGTGCCAGTAGTATTGGTGCGGTCTCTGGAAACACCATATATTTT
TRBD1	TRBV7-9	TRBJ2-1	CASSFMTGKYNEQFF	TGTGCCAGCAGCTTTATGACAGGGAAGTACAATGAGCAGTTCTTC
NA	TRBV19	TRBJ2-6	CASTRGAGANVLTF	TGTGCCAGTACTCGGGGTGCTGGGGCCAACGTCCTGACTTTC
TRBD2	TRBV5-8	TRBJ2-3	CASSLTWLAGGGDTQYF	TGTGCCAGCAGCTTGACGTGGCTAGCGGGAGGGGGAGATACGCAGTATTTT
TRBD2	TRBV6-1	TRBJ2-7	CASSGPGTSNYEQYF	TGTGCCAGCAGTGGTCCCGGGACTAGTAACTACGAGCAGTACTTC
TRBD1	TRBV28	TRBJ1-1	CASSLPGQLEAFF	TGTGCCAGCAGTTTACCGGGACAGCTTGAAGCTTTCTTT
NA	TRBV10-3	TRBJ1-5	CAISESHRNNQPQHF	TGTGCCATCAGTGAGTCGCACAGGAACAATCAGCCCCAGCATTTT
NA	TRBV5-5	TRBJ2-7	CASSLEDSSLYEQYF	TGTGCCAGCAGCTTGGAGGACTCATCCCTCTACGAGCAGTACTTC
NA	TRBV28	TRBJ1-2	CASSETVGVGYGYTF	TGTGCCAGCAGTGAAACGGTAGGGGTGGGCTATGGCTACACCTTC
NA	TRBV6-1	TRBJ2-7	CASGQGGQYF	TGTGCCAGCGGGCAGGGCGGGCAGTACTTC
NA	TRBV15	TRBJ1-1	CATSRDGAGRREAFF	TGTGCCACCAGCAGAGATGGGGCCGGGAGGAGGGAAGCTTTCTTT
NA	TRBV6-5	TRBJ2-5	CASSLLGAQYF	TGTGCCAGCAGCCTTTTAGGGGCCCAGTACTTC
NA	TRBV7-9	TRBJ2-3	CASSLDSTGTDTQYF	TGTGCCAGCAGCTTAGACTCCACGGGCACAGATACGCAGTATTTT
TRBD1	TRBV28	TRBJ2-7	CASSFGTGPYEQYF	TGTGCCAGCAGTTTTGGGACAGGGCCCTACGAGCAGTACTTC
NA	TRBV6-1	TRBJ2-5	CASSEVYEGLTVYF	TGTGCCAGCAGTGAAGTCTACGAGGGCTTAACCGTCTACTTC
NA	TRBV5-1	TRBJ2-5	CASSLVGGQETQYF	TGCGCCAGCAGCTTGGTTGGCGGACAAGAGACCCAGTACTTC
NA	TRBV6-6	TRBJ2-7	CASSHPAGLVPYEQYF	TGTGCCAGCAGTCACCCAGCGGGTCTAGTTCCCTACGAGCAGTACTTC
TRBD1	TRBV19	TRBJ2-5	CATKTGHETQYF	TGTGCCACCAAGACAGGGCACGAGACCCAGTACTTC
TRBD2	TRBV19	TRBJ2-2	CASSLGSGYNTGELFF	TGTGCCAGTAGTTTAGGTAGCGGGTATAACACCGGGGAGCTGTTTTTT